Following are 23 T cell receptor beta chains from one sample sequenced in a study of CD8+ T cells in alopecia areata (dated by TCRdb to the late 2010s). The treatment or condition label, as the study defines it: oral pan-JAK inhibitor, 5-10 mg twice daily. Library preparation was by the immunoSEQ multiplex PCR assay. RNA was extracted from all samples and reverse transcribed into cDNA as template for TCR sequencing. The source is immuneACCESS, and TCRdb retained only in-frame sequences with V and J called. Part of the clones is not carried over; for the studies checked, unresolved V genes explain less than half of this, and the remainder is unexplained. The sample records some 100,000 clones, just under 60% of which are singletons. The ten largest make up 15% to 20% of the sample. The specimen comprised CD8+ T cells sorted from blood, sampled at approximately week 56, from a patient treated with tofacitinib. Receptors were obtained from a human donor with alopecia areata.

This clone was recorded only once. V gene TRBV2 combines with J gene TRBJ1-5; D gene uncertain. V was shortened by 5 bases and J by 1 base, with 6 bases between the two germline ends. Germline CDR1 SNHLY, CDR2 FYNNEI. The CDR3 runs 13 residues. The CDR3 DNA reads TGTGCCAGCAGTAGGGAGAGCAATCAGCCCCAGCATTTT. This translates into CASSRESNQPQHF.

The chain uses TRBV7-2 and TRBJ2-5, with TRBD2 matching 10 bases. The CDR3 length is 18 residues. Losses at the gene ends were 1 base for V and 5 bases for J; bases not matched to a gene: 13. Germline V gene sequence: CDR1 SGHTA, CDR2 FQGNSA. The CDR3 sequence: CASSLVPAGGPSEETQYF. The CDR3 DNA sequence: TGTGCCAGCAGCTTAGTTCCAGCGGGGGGGCCTTCGGAGGAGACCCAGTACTTC.

The chain uses TRBV6-6 and TRBJ2-5; D possibly corresponds to TRBD1 (5 bases). The CDR3 has 11 residues. Per germline, CDR1 MNHNY and CDR2 SVGAGI (reference sequence). V lost 5 bases to trimming and J lost 5 bases, with 6 bases between them. The CDR3 loop is CASSGAETQYF. The CDR3 DNA sequence: TGTGCCAGCAGTGGGGCTGAGACCCAGTACTTC.

The J gene is TRBJ1-1, the V gene TRBV7-9; 7 bases are shared with TRBD1. J was trimmed by 2 bases and V by 5 bases; bases with no gene match: 8. From germline, CDR1 is SEHNR and CDR2 FQNEAQ (reference sequence). The CDR3 contains 15 residues. CDR3 sequence reads: CASSPRQGLNTEAFF. The CDR3 region has the DNA TGTGCCAGCAGCCCACGACAGGGCCTTAACACTGAAGCTTTCTTT.

The chain couples TRBV6-1 to TRBJ2-7; 8 bases fit TRBD2. This CDR3 is built from 15 residues. V lost 0 bases, J lost 2 bases, and 3 bases stayed unmatched. Germline assignment: CDR1 MNHNS and CDR2 SASEGT. CDR3 protein: CASSEAWRGAYEQYF. CDR3 coding DNA: TGTGCCAGCAGTGAAGCCTGGCGGGGGGCCTACGAGCAGTACTTC.

The sample holds a few counts of this clone. The genes are TRBV4-1 and TRBJ1-5, with D perhaps matching TRBD1 (5 bases). V lost 4 bases and J lost 1, with 26 bases in between. The CDR3 contains 20 residues. CDR1 is MGHRA, CDR2 YSYEKL, per germline. CDR3 coding DNA: TGCGCCAGCAGCCTACGAAATTCTAAGGGGCGTATAGGGAGCAATCAGCCCCAGCATTTT. Its protein is CASSLRNSKGRIGSNQPQHF.

J is TRBJ2-5 and V is TRBV7-9; D not resolved. CDR1 and CDR2 from the germline V gene are SEHNR and FQNEAQ (reference sequence). Trimming removed 1 base at V and 6 bases at J, with 6 bases between. The CDR3 has 12 residues. CDR3 sequence reads: CASSLELKTQYF. The CDR3 DNA is TGTGCCAGCAGCTTAGAGCTAAAGACCCAGTACTTC. The full variable domain, with the rest looked up from reference TRBV7-9 and TRBJ2-5, is DTGVSQNPRHKITKRGQNVTFRCDPISEHNRLYWYRQTLGQGPEFLTYFQNEAQLEKSRLLSDRFSAERPKGSFSTLEIQRTEQGDSAMYLCASSLELKTQYFGPGTRLLVL.

In its sample, this clone was seen once. The chain recombines TRBV7-6 with TRBJ1-4, with a weak D call TRBD1 (5 bases). The length of the CDR3 is 13 residues. V was trimmed by 3 bases and J by 4 bases, leaving 6 bases between them. Germline V CDR1 and CDR2: SGHVS, FNYEAQ. CDR3 sequence reads: CASSLTDNEKLFF. The CDR3 coding sequence is TGTGCCAGCAGCTTGACAGATAATGAAAAACTGTTTTTT.

The chain uses TRBV27 and TRBJ1-5; D not resolved. The germline V gene encodes CDR1 MNHEY and CDR2 SMNVEV (reference sequence). The V gene lost 5 bases and the J gene lost 3 bases, with 17 bases spanning the gap. The CDR3 runs to 16 residues. Written as DNA, the CDR3 is TGTGCCAGCAGTCGCGTGGAAAGAGGGATCAATCAGCCCCAGCATTTT. It codes for CASSRVERGINQPQHF.

This chain uses TRBV30 with TRBJ2-2, with 7 bases aligning to TRBD1. The CDR3 length is 18 residues. Germline assignment: CDR1 GTSNPN and CDR2 SVGIG (reference sequence). V shed 1 base, J shed 2 bases, and the junction held 13 bases outside the gene matches. The CDR3 region has the DNA TGTGCCTGGAGTGAGAGCCTAGACAGGGCGTTTAACACCGGGGAGCTGTTTTTT. Protein: CAWSESLDRAFNTGELFF.

The chain links TRBV7-7 to TRBJ2-1; 8 bases fit TRBD2. Germline values: CDR1 SSHAT, CDR2 FNYEAQ (reference sequence). With 0 bases clipped from V and 9 bases from J, the junction kept 1 base outside the gene matches. This CDR3 spans 13 amino acids. CDR3 sequence (DNA): TGTGCCAGCAGCTTAGCCCGGGAGGGTGAGCAGTTCTTC. This translates into CASSLAREGEQFF.

This clone turned up a few times. V is TRBV30 and J is TRBJ2-5, with D perhaps assigned TRBD1 or TRBD2 (5 bases each). The V end lost 1 base, the J end lost 0 bases, and 9 bases lay between the germline ends. Per germline, CDR1 GTSNPN and CDR2 SVGIG (reference sequence). CDR3 length: 14 residues. In DNA, the CDR3 is TGTGCCTGGAGTGGGGGGACGTACCAAGAGACCCAGTACTTC. This encodes CAWSGGTYQETQYF.

This clone was picked up a small number of times. The rearrangement links TRBV4-1 to TRBJ1-2, with D unresolved. Per the germline V gene, CDR1 is MGHRA and CDR2 is YSYEKL. The CDR3 contains 15 residues. Trimming removed 5 bases at V and 5 bases at J, with 18 bases between. The CDR3 protein is CASSKIYRVLYGYTF. The CDR3 DNA follows: TGCGCCAGCAGCAAAATCTACCGGGTGTTATATGGCTACACCTTC.

V and J are TRBV5-1 and TRBJ2-5, with a weak D call TRBD1 (6 bases). V was pared by 2 bases and J by 2 bases, with 7 bases between. The CDR3 sequence is 13 residues long. The V gene's germline CDR1 is SGHRS and CDR2 YFSETQ. CDR3: CASSFRGQETQYF. Written as DNA, the CDR3 is TGCGCCAGCAGCTTCAGGGGACAAGAGACCCAGTACTTC.

The chain carries TRBV29-1 and TRBJ2-7; 8 bases agree with TRBD1. This CDR3 has 15 residues. Germline V lookup: CDR1 SQVTM, CDR2 ANQGSEA. Trimming took 6 bases from V and 0 from J; bases not matched to a gene: 10. The DNA of the CDR3 is TGCAGCGTATTCGGGACAGGCCAAAGCTCCTACGAGCAGTACTTC. Its protein is CSVFGTGQSSYEQYF.

The chain has TRBV11-2 and TRBJ1-4; the match to TRBD1 covers 7 bases. This CDR3 is built from 13 residues. After removal of 8 bases from V and 8 bases from J, the junction contained 8 bases not matched to a gene. The germline CDR1 and CDR2 sequences are SGHAT and FQNNGV. The CDR3 sequence: CASRGQPREKLFF. CDR3 nucleotides: TGTGCCAGCCGGGGACAGCCAAGAGAAAAACTGTTTTTT.

Turning to this clone: Other DNA variants within this sample encode the same CDR3. The V call is TRBV5-6, the J call TRBJ2-7; 8 positions agree with TRBD1. CDR1 and CDR2 from the germline V gene are SGHDT and YYEEEE. CDR3 size: 14 residues. V shed 0 bases, J shed 2 bases, and the junction held 1 base outside the gene matches. CDR3: CASSLGTGTYEQYF. The CDR3 bases are TGTGCCAGCAGCTTGGGGACAGGGACCTACGAGCAGTACTTC. The full variable domain, its missing parts supplied by reference TRBV5-6 and TRBJ2-7, is DAGVTQSPTHLIKTRGQQVTLRCSPKSGHDTVSWYQQALGQGPQFIFQYYEEEERQRGNFPDRFSGHQFPNYSSELNVNALLLGDSALYLCASSLGTGTYEQYFGPGTRLTVT.

This chain joins TRBV10-3 and TRBJ2-5, with 12 bases identical to TRBD1. Trimming took 3 bases from V and 5 from J; bases not matched to a gene: 4. The length of the CDR3 is 15 residues. Germline V CDR1 and CDR2: ENHRY, SYGVKD. The CDR3, as DNA: TGTGCCATCAGTGAAGGGACAGGGGGCTTTGAGACCCAGTACTTC. This sequence encodes CAISEGTGGFETQYF.

V gene TRBV13 combines with J gene TRBJ2-3; a weak D match, TRBD1 (6 bases). The V and J ends lost 0 bases and 1 base respectively, with 8 bases between them. This CDR3 comprises 15 residues. Germline assignment: CDR1 PRHDT and CDR2 FYEKMQ (reference sequence). For the CDR3, the DNA is TGTGCCAGCAGCTTAGGGGGACATGGCACAGATACGCAGTATTTT. Its protein is CASSLGGHGTDTQYF.

This chain joins TRBV7-6 and TRBJ2-5; 10 nucleotides match TRBD2. J gave up 5 bases and V 5 bases, and 5 bases lay outside the gene matches. Germline assignment: CDR1 SGHVS and CDR2 FNYEAQ. This CDR3 has 14 residues. Here the CDR3 reads CASSLSGGAETQYF. DNA for the CDR3: TGTGCCAGCAGCCTAAGCGGGGGGGCCGAGACCCAGTACTTC.

The rearrangement joins TRBV4-1 to TRBJ2-2; unclear D gene. The CDR3 runs to 16 residues. Germline V gene lookup returns CDR1 MGHRA and CDR2 YSYEKL. V shed 0 bases and J shed 0 bases, with 8 bases lying between them. CDR3 amino acids: CASSQDPLTNTGELFF. For the CDR3, the DNA is TGCGCCAGCAGCCAAGATCCTTTGACGAACACCGGGGAGCTGTTTTTT.

This clone occurred once. V gene TRBV13 combines with J gene TRBJ2-3; 7 bases are shared with TRBD1. This CDR3 is built from 16 residues. Germline CDR1 is PRHDT and CDR2 is FYEKMQ (reference sequence). With 6 bases clipped from V and 0 bases from J, the junction kept 9 bases outside the gene matches. The DNA for the CDR3 is TGTGCCAGCAGTTCACTCGGGACAGCTAGCACAGATACGCAGTATTTT. Its translation is CASSSLGTASTDTQYF.

CDR3 in amino acids: CASSQNQGFQETQYF. The CDR3 DNA is TGCGCCAGCAGCCAAAACCAGGGCTTTCAAGAGACCCAGTACTTC. This chain connects TRBV4-1 to TRBJ2-5, with TRBD1 as a possible D gene (5 bases). Deletions cut 2 bases from V and 2 bases from J, with 12 bases between. Germline loops: CDR1 MGHRA, CDR2 YSYEKL. The CDR3 runs 15 residues.